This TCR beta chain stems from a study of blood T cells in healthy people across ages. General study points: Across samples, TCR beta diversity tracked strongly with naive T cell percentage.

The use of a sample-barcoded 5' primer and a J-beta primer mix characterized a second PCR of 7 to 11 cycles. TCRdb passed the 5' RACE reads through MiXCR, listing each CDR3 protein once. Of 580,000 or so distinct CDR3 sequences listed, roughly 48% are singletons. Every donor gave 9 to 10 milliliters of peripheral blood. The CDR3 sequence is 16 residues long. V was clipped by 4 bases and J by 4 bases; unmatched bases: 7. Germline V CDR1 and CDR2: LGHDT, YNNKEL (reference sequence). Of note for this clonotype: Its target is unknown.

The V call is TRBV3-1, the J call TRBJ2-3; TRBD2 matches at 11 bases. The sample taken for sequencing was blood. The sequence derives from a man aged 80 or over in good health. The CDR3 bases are TGTGCCAGCAGCCCGAATCTAGCGGGGGGCGCAGATACGCAGTATTTT. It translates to CASSPNLAGGADTQYF.